This TCR beta chain was recovered during a study of blood T cells in healthy people across ages. Trimming shortened V by 3 bases and J by 6 bases, and 16 bases separated the two germline ends. The CDR3 has 15 residues. Germline-derived CDR1 and CDR2 are SEHNR and FQNEAQ (reference sequence). Sample-barcoded 5' priming and a J-beta primer mix drove a second PCR of about 6 to 11 cycles. One entry per CDR3 protein results from TCRdb running MiXCR on the 5' RACE reads. The sample carries 750,000 to 950,000 distinct CDR3 sequences, roughly 24% recorded once. The data also belong to a second study, concerning T cells of mothers and their children.

The origin of this receptor is a boy younger than 18 in good health. The sequenced sample consisted of blood. The chain links TRBV7-9 to TRBJ2-3, with TRBD1 as a possible D gene (6 bases). The CDR3 loop is CASSLVGTPLDTQYF. The CDR3 bases are TGTGCCAGCAGCTTGGTCGGGACACCCCTGGATACGCAGTATTTT.